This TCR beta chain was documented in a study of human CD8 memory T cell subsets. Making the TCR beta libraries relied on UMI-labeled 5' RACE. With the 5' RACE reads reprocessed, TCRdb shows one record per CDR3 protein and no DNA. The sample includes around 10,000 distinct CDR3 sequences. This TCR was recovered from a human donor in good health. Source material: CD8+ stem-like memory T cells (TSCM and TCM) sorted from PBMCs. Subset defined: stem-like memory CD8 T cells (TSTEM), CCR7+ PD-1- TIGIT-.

The CDR3 reads CASSPGLAGTNEQFF. The chain has TRBV9 and TRBJ2-1; the TCRdb call, TRBD2, lacks DNA for checking. CDR3 size: 15 residues. Germline CDR1 reads SGDLS; CDR2 reads YYNGEE.